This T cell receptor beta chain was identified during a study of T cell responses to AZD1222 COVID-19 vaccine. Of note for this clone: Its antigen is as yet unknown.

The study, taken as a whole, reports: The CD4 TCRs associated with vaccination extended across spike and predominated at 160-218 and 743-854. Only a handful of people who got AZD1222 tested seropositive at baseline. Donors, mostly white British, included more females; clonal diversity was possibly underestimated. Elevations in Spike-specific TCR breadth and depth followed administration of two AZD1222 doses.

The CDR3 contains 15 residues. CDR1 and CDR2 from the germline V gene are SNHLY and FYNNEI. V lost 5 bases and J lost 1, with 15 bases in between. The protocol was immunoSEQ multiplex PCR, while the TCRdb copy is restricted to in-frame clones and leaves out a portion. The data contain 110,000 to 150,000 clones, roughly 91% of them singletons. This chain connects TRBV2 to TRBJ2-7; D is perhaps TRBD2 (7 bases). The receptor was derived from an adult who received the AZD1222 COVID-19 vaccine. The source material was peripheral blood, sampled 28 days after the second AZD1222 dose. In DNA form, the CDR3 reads TGTGCCAGCAGTTCCCTCGGGGGGCCGTCCTACGAGCAGTACTTC. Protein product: CASSSLGGPSYEQYF.